The 18 T cell receptor beta chains listed next were all sequenced from one sample in a study of T cell responses to AZD1222 COVID-19 vaccine. The protocol was immunoSEQ multiplex PCR, while the TCRdb copy is restricted to in-frame clones and leaves out a portion. This sample has roughly 130,000 clones, with around 90% found just once. Material: peripheral blood, obtained on day 0 of MenACWY control vaccination. Every receptor here comes from an adult in good health.

The chain combines TRBV5-4 with TRBJ1-2; weak D call: TRBD1 (5 bases). CDR3 length equals 13 residues. Germline values: CDR1 SGHNT, CDR2 YYREEE (reference sequence). V dropped 4 bases and J dropped 1 base, with 8 bases sitting between them. The CDR3 coding sequence is TGTGCCAGCAGCCCGACAGTTAACTATGGCTACACCTTC. Translating it yields CASSPTVNYGYTF. The full variable domain, rest sourced from reference TRBV5-4 and TRBJ1-2, is ETGVTQSPTHLIKTRGQQVTLRCSSQSGHNTVSWYQQALGQGPQFIFQYYREEENGRGNFPPRFSGLQFPNYSSELNVNALELDDSALYLCASSPTVNYGYTFGSGTRLTVV.

The chain links TRBV28 to TRBJ1-4; D is undetermined. Germline V gene sequence: CDR1 MDHEN, CDR2 SYDVKM. The CDR3 spans 13 residues. V dropped 6 bases and J dropped 3 bases, with 8 bases sitting between them. The CDR3: CASRGSPNEKLFF. The CDR3 DNA sequence: TGTGCCAGCAGAGGGAGCCCTAATGAAAAACTGTTTTTT.

Only a few counts were recorded for this clone. The V call is TRBV5-4, the J call TRBJ1-2; D is possibly TRBD1 (5 bases). The germline V and J ends were trimmed by 0 bases and 7 bases, with 10 bases remaining between them. The CDR3 consists of 13 residues. From germline, CDR1 is SGHNT and CDR2 YYREEE (reference sequence). The CDR3 coding sequence is TGTGCCAGCAGCTTGGTGCAGGGTGGTGGCTACACCTTC. Translation: CASSLVQGGGYTF.

V gene TRBV27 combines with J gene TRBJ2-7; 10 nucleotides agree with TRBD1. Unmatched junction bases numbered 9, after V lost 8 bases and J lost 2 bases. This CDR3 spans 15 amino acids. The V gene's germline CDR1 is MNHEY and CDR2 SMNVEV (reference sequence). CDR3 in amino acids: CASVGGTGDTYEQYF. The CDR3 DNA sequence: TGTGCCAGCGTTGGGGGGACAGGGGACACCTACGAGCAGTACTTC.

The genes are TRBV18 and TRBJ1-1; D call uncertain. CDR3 length: 12 residues. V shed 5 bases and J shed 1 base, with 5 bases lying between them. Germline-derived CDR1 and CDR2 are KGHSH and LQKENI. CDR3 residues: CASSTANTEAFF. Here the CDR3 DNA reads TGTGCCAGCTCAACAGCGAACACTGAAGCTTTCTTT.

V gene TRBV6-5 combines with J gene TRBJ1-2; no definite D call. Germline loops: CDR1 MNHEY, CDR2 SVGAGI. The CDR3 is 13 residues long. V was shortened by 7 bases and J by 3 bases, with 12 bases between the two germline ends. CDR3 loop: CASKAGGDYGYTF. The CDR3 DNA sequence: TGTGCCAGCAAGGCCGGCGGGGACTATGGCTACACCTTC.

The rearrangement links TRBV27 to TRBJ2-7; 11 positions agree with TRBD2. J lost 0 bases, V lost 6 bases, and 7 bases had no gene match. The V gene's germline CDR1 is MNHEY and CDR2 SMNVEV (reference sequence). The CDR3 is made up of 16 amino acids. CDR3 amino acids: CASRGLAVKSSYEQYF. CDR3 in DNA: TGTGCCAGCAGGGGACTAGCGGTTAAAAGCTCCTACGAGCAGTACTTC.

This clone has a single count. The V and J genes are TRBV27 and TRBJ2-5; D uncertain. The CDR3 spans 14 residues. V dropped 6 bases and J dropped 5 bases, with 16 bases sitting between them. Germline V lookup: CDR1 MNHEY, CDR2 SMNVEV (reference sequence). The DNA for the CDR3 is TGTGCCAGCAGCTGGGGAAGTCAATGGGAGACCCAGTACTTC. It is translated as CASSWGSQWETQYF.

The chain links TRBV19 to TRBJ1-4; a possible D gene is TRBD1 (5 bases). V was cut by 3 bases and J by 8 bases, with 10 bases left in between. CDR3 length: 13 residues. Germline loops: CDR1 LNHDA, CDR2 SQIVND (reference sequence). DNA for the CDR3: TGTGCCAGTAGTATGGGGCGGTCGGAAAAACTGTTTTTT. Translation: CASSMGRSEKLFF.

The sample holds a few counts of this clone. The chain joins TRBV5-4 to TRBJ1-2, with a possible D match to TRBD1 (5 bases). CDR1 is SGHNT and CDR2 is YYREEE in the germline V gene (reference sequence). The V gene lost 4 bases and the J gene lost 3 bases, with 22 bases spanning the gap. CDR3 length: 17 amino acids. The CDR3 reads CASSRGVAGNSDYGYTF. The CDR3 coding sequence is TGTGCCAGCAGCCGGGGGGTGGCAGGGAACTCGGACTATGGCTACACCTTC. Combining the CDR3 with reference TRBV5-4 and TRBJ1-2 gives the whole variable domain ETGVTQSPTHLIKTRGQQVTLRCSSQSGHNTVSWYQQALGQGPQFIFQYYREEENGRGNFPPRFSGLQFPNYSSELNVNALELDDSALYLCASSRGVAGNSDYGYTFGSGTRLTVV.

This clone was picked up one time. The chain is built from TRBV20-1 and TRBJ1-1; 8 nucleotides align to TRBD1. This CDR3 spans 11 amino acids. Germline V gene sequence: CDR1 DFQATT, CDR2 SNEGSKA (reference sequence). Germline trimming cut 6 bases from V and 8 bases from J; bases unmatched to any gene: 5. CDR3 in DNA: TGCAGTGCGCGACAGGGGAACGAAGCTTTCTTT. This translates into CSARQGNEAFF.

The chain couples TRBV24-1 to TRBJ2-1; D tentatively fits TRBD1 or TRBD2 (5 bases each). The CDR3 is 16 residues long. The V end was cut by 4 bases, the J end by 6 bases, with 18 bases between. The germline CDR1 and CDR2 sequences are KGHDR and SFDVKD. For the CDR3, the DNA is TGTGCCACCAGTGACACAGGACTGTCGCGGGTCAATGAGCAGTTCTTC. Protein: CATSDTGLSRVNEQFF.

V usage is TRBV5-1 and J usage is TRBJ2-7; D gene uncertain. Trimming shortened V by 3 bases and J by 2 bases, and 15 bases separated the two germline ends. Germline V gives CDR1 SGHRS, CDR2 YFSETQ. The CDR3 spans 15 residues. The CDR3 DNA is TGCGCCAGCAGCTCGGTAAGGACGGCCCCCTACGAGCAGTACTTC. Translated: CASSSVRTAPYEQYF.

The chain uses TRBV7-9 and TRBJ1-2; TRBD1 is a possible D gene (5 bases). The V and J ends lost 2 bases and 8 bases respectively, with 9 bases between them. CDR3 size: 12 residues. Germline assignment: CDR1 SEHNR and CDR2 FQNEAQ (reference sequence). The CDR3 loop is CASSLTGDGYTF. Written as DNA, the CDR3 is TGTGCCAGCAGCTTAACTGGGGACGGCTACACCTTC.

The chain is built from TRBV9 and TRBJ2-3; no clear D. The CDR3 has 14 amino acids. V was shortened by 2 bases and J by 5 bases, with 12 bases between the two germline ends. Germline V gives CDR1 SGDLS, CDR2 YYNGEE. The CDR3 here is CASSVGASRDTQYF. CDR3 bases: TGTGCCAGCAGCGTCGGTGCCAGTCGAGATACGCAGTATTTT.

To note about this clone: Other DNA sequences in this specimen translate into the identical CDR3. This chain connects TRBV2 to TRBJ1-1, with D uncertain. This CDR3 comprises 13 residues. Germline-derived CDR1 and CDR2 are SNHLY and FYNNEI. Trimming shortened V by 6 bases and J by 0 bases, and 8 bases separated the two germline ends. Here the CDR3 reads CASRGQMNTEAFF. DNA of the CDR3: TGTGCCAGCAGAGGTCAGATGAACACTGAAGCTTTCTTT.

The chain joins TRBV6-1 to TRBJ2-7; 12 bases line up with TRBD2. V lost 4 bases and J lost 0; bases outside the gene matches: 4. This CDR3 is 16 amino acids long. CDR1 and CDR2 (germline): MNHNS, SASEGT. The CDR3 here is CASSGGLAGISYEQYF. The CDR3 DNA sequence: TGTGCCAGCAGTGGAGGACTAGCGGGAATCTCCTACGAGCAGTACTTC.

This rearrangement joins TRBV29-1 to TRBJ1-2; D may be TRBD1 (6 bases). Looked up from germline, CDR1 is SQVTM and CDR2 is ANQGSEA. This CDR3 has 14 amino acids. Trimming shortened V by 5 bases and J by 7 bases, and 20 bases separated the two germline ends. The CDR3 protein is CSVSGVQGYGGYTF. CDR3 sequence (DNA): TGCAGCGTTTCTGGCGTCCAGGGGTATGGTGGCTACACCTTC.